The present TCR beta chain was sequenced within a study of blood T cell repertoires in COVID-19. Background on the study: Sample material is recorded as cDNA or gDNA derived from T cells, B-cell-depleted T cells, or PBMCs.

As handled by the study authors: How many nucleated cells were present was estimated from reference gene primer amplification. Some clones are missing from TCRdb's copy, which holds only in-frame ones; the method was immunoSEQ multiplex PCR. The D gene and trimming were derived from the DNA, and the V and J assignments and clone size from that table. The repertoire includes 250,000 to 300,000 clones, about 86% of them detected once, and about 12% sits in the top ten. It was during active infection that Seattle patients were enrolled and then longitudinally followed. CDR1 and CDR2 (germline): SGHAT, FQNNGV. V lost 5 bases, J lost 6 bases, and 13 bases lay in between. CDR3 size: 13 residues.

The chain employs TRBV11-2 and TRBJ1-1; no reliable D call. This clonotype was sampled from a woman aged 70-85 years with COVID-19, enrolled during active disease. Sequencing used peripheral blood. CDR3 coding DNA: TGTGCCAGCAGCCTGAGAGCGGTACCTGAAGCTTTCTTT. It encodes CASSLRAVPEAFF.